The sequence of this T cell receptor (beta chain) was determined in a study of blood T cell repertoires in COVID-19 (dated by TCRdb to between 2020 and 2021). With respect to the entire study: Samples from collaborators originated in the United States, Italy and Spain and spanned both the acute and convalescent phases of COVID-19. The material from the prospective study consisted of cDNA or gDNA derived from T cells, B-cell-depleted T cells, or PBMCs. Deeply sampled blood TCRbeta repertoires from subjects exposed to, actively infected with, or recovered from COVID-19 were included in the dataset. The repertoires were released in a freely available public database intended as a resource for research on the immune response to SARS-CoV-2. The samples were drawn from the first 160 participants of the ongoing ImmuneRACE study and from 1,254 subjects provided by 6 global collaborators. A de-identified subject ID, COVID-19 status, age in years and sex were almost always included in the sample metadata. Where available, HLA class I and class II types were obtained from metadata supplied by the sample provider rather than from assay-based typing. Beyond this particular receptor, the publication reports: The quantity of clinical and demographic metadata differed by source and by participant and was supplied without curation.

A second Seattle source provided samples from volunteer blood donors who had recovered from COVID-19. Whole blood was collected in K2EDTA tubes by collaborating institutions according to the institutions' own protocols. For TCRbeta analysis, collaborator samples were shipped as frozen whole blood, as isolated PBMCs, or as DNA extracted from either sample type. TCRbeta CDR3 regions were amplified from genomic DNA using the immunoSEQ Assay, a bias-controlled multiplex PCR. Turning to the authors' computational methods: Nucleated cell counts per sample were estimated from amplification of reference gene primers within the assay. Sequence reads were collapsed and filtered to measure the absolute abundance of every unique TCRbeta CDR3 rearrangement. For each sample, productive Simpson clonality was calculated as the square root of Simpson's diversity index across productive rearrangements. This immuneACCESS table, as held by TCRdb, lists in-frame sequences with V and J called but not all clones. Of the missing ones, under half trace to an unresolved V gene in checked studies; the others have no known cause. That table is the source of V, J and clone size, and D and trimming were worked out from the DNA. The sample profile shows 200,000 to 250,000 clones; around 88% of them were found once. Over 3% of the sample is held by the ten biggest clonotypes.

On this clone itself: What antigen it recognizes has not been identified. Within one base of it there is no much larger clone, and no base qualities were kept.

Inclusive of the bounding cysteine and phenylalanine, the CDR3 is 14 residues long. Only the CDR3 part of the read is kept: 42 bases, read in frame from the first base. CDR1 and CDR2, looked up from the germline V gene (reference sequence), are MNHEY and SMNVEV. V is shortened by 3 bases, J by 6 bases, and the region joining them spans 11 bases. The V and J genes are TRBV27 and TRBJ2-2; the D gene lacks a confident call. The receptor was derived from a woman in her twenties or thirties who had recovered from COVID-19. What was sequenced was peripheral blood. The DNA sequence is as follows: TGTGCCAGCAGTTTGGTGGGCGTACCCGGGGAGCTGTTTTTT. Translated, this gives CASSLVGVPGELFF.